This T cell receptor beta chain was captured by sequencing in a study of cytomegalovirus exposure and HLA in healthy donors. About the study: A prior study identified 117 million unique TCR beta sequences from 200 million or so T cells. Membership in the Caucasian-associated ancestry cluster was found for around four fifths of nearly 400 genotyped donors.

Primers included in the PCR were 60 Vbeta and 13 Jbeta primers. Measured with immunoSEQ multiplex PCR; TCRdb has only the in-frame clones, and not every one. In the table there are 170,000 or so clones, around 77% of which are singletons. Details on this clone: What it recognizes is unknown.

V was cut by 0 bases and J by 2 bases, with 4 bases left in between. Germline CDR1 MNHEY, CDR2 SVGAGI. This CDR3 is built from 13 residues. Study-wide findings and caveats: As immune exposure information, only CMV serostatus was available. In a later analysis, V- and J-gene trimming of beta chains associated with a DCLRE1C missense variant, replicated independently.

The clonotype was recovered from a woman aged 45-65 years in good health and CMV-seropositive. The specimen sequenced was PBMCs. This sequence joins TRBV6-5 and TRBJ2-5, with unresolved D. The CDR3 sequence: CASSYSQQETQYF. CDR3 in DNA: TGTGCCAGCAGTTACTCACAACAAGAGACCCAGTACTTC.